One and the same sample provided the 21 T cell receptor beta chains below, sequenced in a study of beta chain features in type 1 diabetes. Reverse transcription of all isolated RNA meant that expressed TCRB transcripts were sequenced. Repertoires were generated with immunoSEQ multiplex PCR, while TCRdb's copy carries only in-frame clones and drops some. The table shows about 16,000 clones, with approximately 55% occurring only once. The sequencing input was stem cell memory CD4+ T cells from blood. The receptor source for this set is a woman between 18 and 29 years old in good health.

This clone has only a few counts. This chain joins TRBV21-1 and TRBJ1-2; TRBD1, the table's D call, lacks a check against the DNA. TRBV21-1 is listed as a pseudogene. CDR3 size: 18 residues. The CDR3: CASSKRQGAIPSVYGYTF. The CDR3 DNA reads as TGTGCCAGCAGCAAGAGACAGGGGGCCATCCCATCTGTCTATGGCTACACCTTC.

The V call is TRBV5-1, the J call TRBJ2-2; 7 bases match TRBD1. The V segment lost 4 bases and the J segment 0 bases; nucleotides outside the gene matches: 9. The length of the CDR3 is 17 residues. Looked up from germline, CDR1 is SGHRS and CDR2 is YFSETQ. As DNA, the CDR3 is TGCGCCAGCAGCCGAAGACCGGGACAGACGAACACCGGGGAGCTGTTTTTT. Translating it yields CASSRRPGQTNTGELFF.

This clone turned up a few times. The chain carries TRBV5-1 and TRBJ1-2, with D tentatively TRBD1 (6 bases). The CDR3 has 15 residues. Germline CDR1 reads SGHRS; CDR2 reads YFSETQ. With 3 bases removed from V and 2 bases from J, the gap between germline ends came to 14 bases. The DNA of the CDR3 is TGCGCCAGCAGCTGGGAACCGGGACACAACTATGGCTACACCTTC. Its translation is CASSWEPGHNYGYTF.

The chain joins TRBV27 to TRBJ2-7, with 7 bases that match TRBD1. Trimming cost V 6 bases and J 6 bases; bases outside gene matches: 11. The CDR3 runs to 14 residues. The germline V gene has CDR1 MNHEY and CDR2 SMNVEV (reference sequence). This CDR3 is CASRLDGTEGEQYF. As DNA, the CDR3 is TGTGCCAGCAGACTAGATGGGACAGAGGGCGAGCAGTACTTC.

The V and J genes are TRBV10-2 and TRBJ1-1; 8 nucleotides agree with TRBD1. The germline V gene has CDR1 WSHSY and CDR2 SAAADI. The ends lost 0 bases at V and 1 base at J; junction bases unmatched: 4. This CDR3 region has 16 residues. The CDR3 region has the DNA TGCGCCAGCAGTGAGTCCAGGGGGCTTTCGAACACTGAAGCTTTCTTT. Amino acid sequence: CASSESRGLSNTEAFF.

In its sample, this clone was seen a few times. The rearrangement joins TRBV4-2 to TRBJ2-5; 7 nucleotides match TRBD1. Trimming removed 1 base from V and 2 bases from J; junction bases left unmatched: 7. The germline V gene has CDR1 LGHNA and CDR2 YNFKEQ. The CDR3 loop spans 16 amino acids. This chain's CDR3 is CASSQGETGVQETQYF. For the CDR3, the DNA is TGTGCCAGCAGCCAAGGCGAAACAGGGGTGCAAGAGACCCAGTACTTC.

V is TRBV10-3 and J is TRBJ2-7; 8 bases are a match to TRBD1. In germline, CDR1 is ENHRY, CDR2 SYGVKD. With V trimmed by 2 bases and J by 3 bases, 6 bases remained unmatched. The length of the CDR3 is 15 residues. Here the CDR3 reads CAISEPDRVGYEQYF. In DNA form, the CDR3 reads TGTGCCATCAGTGAGCCGGACAGGGTTGGCTACGAGCAGTACTTC.

The chain links TRBV6-5 to TRBJ2-2, with D tentatively TRBD1 (6 bases). The CDR3 has 12 residues. The germline V gene encodes CDR1 MNHEY and CDR2 SVGAGI. The V and J ends lost 6 bases and 6 bases respectively, with 8 bases between them. The chain's CDR3 is CASRTGAGELFF. Here the CDR3 DNA reads TGTGCCAGCAGGACAGGCGCCGGGGAGCTGTTTTTT.

This clone was counted between two and nine times. The chain combines TRBV11-2 with TRBJ2-7; 7 bases map to TRBD2. The CDR3 covers 15 residues. V was clipped by 1 base and J by 3 bases; unmatched bases: 6. Germline lookup yields CDR1 SGHAT and CDR2 FQNNGV. The CDR3 region has the DNA TGTGCCAGCAGCTTAGGAGTAGCGGGTGTCTACGAGCAGTACTTC. This gives the protein CASSLGVAGVYEQYF.

The V call is TRBV2, the J call TRBJ2-7; 7 bases line up with TRBD2. This CDR3 is 13 amino acids long. After removal of 6 bases from V and 2 bases from J, the junction contained 4 bases not matched to a gene. CDR1 is SNHLY, CDR2 FYNNEI, per germline. The CDR3 spells CASSERDAYEQYF. The CDR3, as DNA: TGTGCCAGCAGCGAGCGGGATGCCTACGAGCAGTACTTC.

The genes are TRBV30 and TRBJ2-5; 10 bases agree with TRBD2. Trimming removed 5 bases from V and 1 base from J; junction bases left unmatched: 19. Germline values: CDR1 GTSNPN, CDR2 SVGIG (reference sequence). The CDR3 runs to 19 residues. The CDR3, as DNA: TGTGCCTGGCCTCCGGCGTCCCCGGGACTAGCGCCCACCCAAGAGACCCAGTACTTC. Translated: CAWPPASPGLAPTQETQYF.

The rearrangement joins TRBV6-1 to TRBJ1-2, with 8 positions matching TRBD1. The V segment lost 5 bases and the J segment 5 bases; nucleotides outside the gene matches: 4. The germline gives CDR1 MNHNS, CDR2 SASEGT. The CDR3 has 13 residues. CDR3 sequence: CASSPRGLYGYTF. The CDR3, as DNA: TGTGCCAGCAGTCCCAGGGGGCTGTATGGCTACACCTTC.

The table lists this clone with a few counts. This chain links TRBV6-1 with TRBJ2-3; TRBD1 aligns across 10 bases. CDR3 size: 14 residues. Germline CDR1 and CDR2: MNHNS and SASEGT. V gave up 1 base and J gave up 5 bases; unmatched junction bases: 0. This CDR3 reads CASSEGDRGDTQYF. In DNA, the CDR3 is TGTGCCAGCAGTGAAGGGGACAGGGGAGATACGCAGTATTTT.

The rearrangement joins TRBV5-7 to TRBJ2-5; D is ambiguous. TRBV5-7 is given ORF status, its function remaining uncertain. The germline V and J ends were trimmed by 4 bases and 5 bases, with 9 bases remaining between them. This CDR3 region has 12 residues. CDR3: CASSPGWETQYF. The CDR3 nucleotides read TGTGCCAGCAGCCCCGGGTGGGAGACCCAGTACTTC.

This chain uses TRBV2 with TRBJ1-6; TRBD1 matches 7 bases. CDR1 is SNHLY and CDR2 is FYNNEI in the germline V gene. V shed 6 bases and J 0 bases; nucleotides not matched to a gene: 2. This CDR3 region has 15 residues. The CDR3 protein is CASRGDSSYNSPLHF. Written as DNA, the CDR3 is TGTGCCAGCAGGGGGGACAGCTCCTATAATTCACCCCTCCACTTT. Full variable domain (rest looked up from reference TRBV2 and TRBJ1-6): EPEVTQTPSHQVTQMGQEVILRCVPISNHLYFYWYRQILGQKVEFLVSFYNNEISEKSEIFDDQFSVERPDGSNFTLKIRSTKLEDSAMYFCASRGDSSYNSPLHFGNGTRLTVT.

The chain combines TRBV14 with TRBJ1-6; tentative D call: TRBD1 (6 bases). Per germline, CDR1 SGHDN and CDR2 FVKESK. The CDR3 runs to 14 residues. Trimming removed 1 base from V and 10 bases from J, with 11 bases in between. The CDR3 nucleotides are TGTGCCAGCAGCCAAGTCAGGGGAAACTCACCCCTCCACTTT. It codes for CASSQVRGNSPLHF.

This clone was seen a few times. The rearrangement links TRBV6-6 to TRBJ1-2; possibly TRBD1 for D (5 bases). The V end was cut by 7 bases, the J end by 2 bases, with 11 bases between. The CDR3 extends over 13 amino acids. The germline gives CDR1 MNHNY, CDR2 SVGAGI (reference sequence). The DNA of the CDR3 is TGTGCCAGCACCGTTGACAGAAACTATGGCTACACCTTC. This translates into CASTVDRNYGYTF.

This clone was detected only a few times. DNA of the CDR3: TGTGCCAGCAGCTTAGTCTCCGGACTAGCGGGAGTGGGTGAGCAGTTCTTC. Protein product: CASSLVSGLAGVGEQFF. V gene TRBV7-9 combines with J gene TRBJ2-1, with 13 bases matching TRBD2. This CDR3 contains 17 residues. Germline assignment: CDR1 SEHNR and CDR2 FQNEAQ (reference sequence). The trim removed 1 base at V and 9 bases at J, leaving 9 bases unmatched. The full variable domain, its missing parts supplied by reference TRBV7-9 and TRBJ2-1, is DTGVSQNPRHKITKRGQNVTFRCDPISEHNRLYWYRQTLGQGPEFLTYFQNEAQLEKSRLLSDRFSAERPKGSFSTLEIQRTEQGDSAMYLCASSLVSGLAGVGEQFFGPGTRLTVL.

The genes are TRBV6-5 and TRBJ1-6; D gene uncertain. V dropped 6 bases and J dropped 8 bases, with 17 bases sitting between them. Germline V gene data show CDR1 as MNHEY and CDR2 as SVGAGI. The CDR3 has 15 amino acids. CDR3 in DNA: TGTGCCAGCAGCCACTCCCCTAGGCCCGATTCACCCCTCCACTTT. It translates to CASSHSPRPDSPLHF.

This clone was found a few times. This chain connects TRBV6-6 to TRBJ2-5; 9 bases fit TRBD1. Germline V gives CDR1 MNHNY, CDR2 SVGAGI (reference sequence). V shed 4 bases and J 10 bases; nucleotides not matched to a gene: 7. This CDR3 has 13 residues. CDR3 amino acids: CASSLPDRGIQYF. CDR3 DNA sequence: TGTGCCAGCAGTTTGCCGGACAGGGGAATCCAGTACTTC.

The V and J genes are TRBV6-5 and TRBJ1-5; D uncertain. The CDR3 is 13 amino acids. From germline, CDR1 is MNHEY and CDR2 SVGAGI. The V and J ends lost 1 base and 9 bases respectively, with 10 bases between them. CDR3: CASSYFPGGPQHF. For the CDR3, the DNA is TGTGCCAGCAGTTACTTCCCCGGCGGGCCCCAGCATTTT.